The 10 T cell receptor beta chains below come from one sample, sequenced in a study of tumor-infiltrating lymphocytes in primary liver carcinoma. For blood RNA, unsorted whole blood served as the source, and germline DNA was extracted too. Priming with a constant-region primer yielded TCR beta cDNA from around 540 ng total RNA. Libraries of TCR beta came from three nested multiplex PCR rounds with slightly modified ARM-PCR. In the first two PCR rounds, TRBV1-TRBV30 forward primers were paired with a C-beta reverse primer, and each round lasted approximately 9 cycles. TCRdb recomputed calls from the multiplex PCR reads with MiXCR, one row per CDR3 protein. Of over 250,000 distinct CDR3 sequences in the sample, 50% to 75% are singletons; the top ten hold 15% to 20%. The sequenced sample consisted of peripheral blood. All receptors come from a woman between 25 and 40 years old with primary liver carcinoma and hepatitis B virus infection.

CDR3 coding DNA: TGTGCCAGCAACCCCACGGGGGCTGGCTATGGCTACACCTTC. Translated, it gives CASNPTGAGYGYTF. The genes are TRBV12-3 or TRBV12-4 and TRBJ1-2; a weak D match, TRBD1 (6 bases). V was cut by 7 bases and J by 4 bases, with 16 bases left in between. The CDR3 consists of 14 residues.

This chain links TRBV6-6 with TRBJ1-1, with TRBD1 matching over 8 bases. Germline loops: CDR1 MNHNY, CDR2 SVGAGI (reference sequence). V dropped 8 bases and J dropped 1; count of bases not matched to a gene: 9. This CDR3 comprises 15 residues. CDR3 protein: CASHGQGRRNTEAFF. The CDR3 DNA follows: TGTGCCAGCCATGGACAGGGCCGGAGGAACACTGAAGCTTTCTTT.

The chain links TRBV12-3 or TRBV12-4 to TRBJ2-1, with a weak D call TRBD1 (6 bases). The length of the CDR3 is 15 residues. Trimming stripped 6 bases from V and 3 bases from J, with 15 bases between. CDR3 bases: TGTGCCAGCAGGCTGACAGGACGAAGCTACAATGAGCAGTTCTTC. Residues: CASRLTGRSYNEQFF.

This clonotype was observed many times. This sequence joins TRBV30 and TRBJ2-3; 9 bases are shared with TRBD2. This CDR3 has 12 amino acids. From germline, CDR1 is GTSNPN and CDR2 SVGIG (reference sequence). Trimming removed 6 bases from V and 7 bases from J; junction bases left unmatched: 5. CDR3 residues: CACGTSINTQYF. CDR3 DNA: TGTGCCTGCGGGACTAGCATAAATACGCAGTATTTT.

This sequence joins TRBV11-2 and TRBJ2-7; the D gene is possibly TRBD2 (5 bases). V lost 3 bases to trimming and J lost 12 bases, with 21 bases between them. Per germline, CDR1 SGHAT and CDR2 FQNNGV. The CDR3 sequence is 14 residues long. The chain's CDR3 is CASSLWTPDGKLYF. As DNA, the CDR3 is TGTGCCAGCAGCTTGTGGACTCCTGATGGGAAGCTGTACTTC.

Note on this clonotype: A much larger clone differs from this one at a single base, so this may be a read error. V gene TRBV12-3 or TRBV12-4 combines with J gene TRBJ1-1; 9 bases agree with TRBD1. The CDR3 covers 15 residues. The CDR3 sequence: CASSPLGQGYTEALF. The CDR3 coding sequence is TGTGCCAGCAGTCCCTTGGGACAGGGCTACACTGAAGCTCTCTTT.

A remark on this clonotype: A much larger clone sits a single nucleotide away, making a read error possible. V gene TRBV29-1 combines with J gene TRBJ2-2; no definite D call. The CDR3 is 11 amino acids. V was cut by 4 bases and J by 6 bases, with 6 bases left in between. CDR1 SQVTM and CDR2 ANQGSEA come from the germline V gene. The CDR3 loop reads CSVVDSGELFF. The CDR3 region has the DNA TGCAGCGTTGTAGATTCCGGGGAGCTGTTTTTT.

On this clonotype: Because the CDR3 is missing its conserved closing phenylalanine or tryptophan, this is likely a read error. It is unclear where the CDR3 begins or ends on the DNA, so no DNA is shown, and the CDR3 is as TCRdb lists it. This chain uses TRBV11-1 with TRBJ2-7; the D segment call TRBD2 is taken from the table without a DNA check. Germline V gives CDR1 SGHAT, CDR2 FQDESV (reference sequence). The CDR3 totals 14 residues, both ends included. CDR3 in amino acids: CASSLGLASYERYY.

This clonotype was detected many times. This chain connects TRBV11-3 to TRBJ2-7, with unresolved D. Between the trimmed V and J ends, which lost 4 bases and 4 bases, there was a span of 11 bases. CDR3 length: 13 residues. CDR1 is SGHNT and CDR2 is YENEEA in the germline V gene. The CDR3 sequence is CASSSIIGYEQYF. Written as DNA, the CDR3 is TGTGCCAGCAGCTCCATTATCGGTTACGAGCAGTACTTC.

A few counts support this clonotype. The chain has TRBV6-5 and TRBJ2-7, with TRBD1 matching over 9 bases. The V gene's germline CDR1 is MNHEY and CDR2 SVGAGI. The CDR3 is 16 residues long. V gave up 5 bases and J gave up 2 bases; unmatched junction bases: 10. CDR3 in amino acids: CASSTLGQGKPYEQYF. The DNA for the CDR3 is TGTGCCAGCAGTACCCTGGGACAGGGAAAGCCCTACGAGCAGTACTTC.